This TCR beta chain was profiled in a study of T cells in Graves' hyperthyroidism and ophthalmopathy. Study-level results: Most thyroid clonotypes expanded above 0.001 were also detected in blood.

Using RNA transcripts as the source, TCR beta CDR3 regions were amplified. Initially, a first-round RT-PCR of the TCR CDR3 employed the HTBI primer set. MiXCR, applied by TCRdb to the multiplex PCR reads, yields one record per CDR3 protein. The sample includes about 580,000 distinct CDR3 sequences, about 43% of them seen just once. V lost 3 bases, J lost 2 bases, and 4 bases stayed unmatched. The CDR3 totals 15 residues. Germline CDR1 and CDR2: MNHEY and SVGAGI. The definition of stable Graves' hyperthyroidism was no ophthalmopathy progression within 18 months. This clonotype came up a few times. Antigen unknown.

The sequencing input was peripheral blood or thyroid tissue (not recorded which). This TCR came from a woman in her late teens or twenties with Graves' hyperthyroidism. This chain links TRBV6-5 with TRBJ2-3, with TRBD1 identical over 8 bases. CDR3 protein: CASSYRTGITDTQYF. CDR3 sequence (DNA): TGTGCCAGCAGTTATCGGACAGGGATCACAGATACGCAGTATTTT.